The entry below gives a single T cell receptor beta chain sequence along with its context. This CDR3 region has 14 residues. V was clipped by 0 bases and J by 6 bases, with 11 bases between them. Germline V gives CDR1 SEHNR, CDR2 FQNEAQ (reference sequence). The entry originates in a study of patients and donors after allogeneic stem cell transplantation. TCRdb itself ran the RT-PCR reads through MiXCR, one entry per CDR3 protein. The data contain some 880,000 distinct CDR3 sequences, more than 15% of them singletons. The V call is TRBV7-9, the J call TRBJ1-1; TRBD1 is a possible D gene (5 bases). The receptor's source is a human donor who was either an allogeneic HSCT recipient or a stem cell or donor lymphocyte infusion donor (not recorded which). It is not recorded whose cells these are; they may come from a transplant donor. The sequenced material came from blood, either unsorted or a sorted T cell fraction (not recorded which). CDR3 nucleotides: TGTGCCAGCAGCTTAGCGGCAGGGTCTCCTGAAGCTTTCTTT. The encoded protein is CASSLAAGSPEAFF.